What follows are 24 T cell receptor beta chains derived from one specimen sequenced in a study of cytomegalovirus exposure and HLA in healthy donors. The PCR had 60 Vbeta and 13 Jbeta primers. Profiling relied on immunoSEQ multiplex PCR, and the TCRdb table lists in-frame clones only, not all of them. This sample yields some 140,000 clones, of which roughly 9.6% are seen a single time; roughly 7% belongs to the top ten. The sequenced sample consisted of PBMCs. The receptors here all came from a woman aged 40 to 49 in good health and CMV-seropositive.

As DNA, the CDR3 is TGTGCCACCAGCAGAGTCGCTGACAGGGGGGACACCTTC. Its protein is CATSRVADRGDTF. The gene calls are TRBV15 and TRBJ1-2; 9 bases are a match to TRBD1. Germline CDR1 is LNHNV and CDR2 is YYDKDF (reference sequence). J gave up 12 bases and V 1 base, and 6 bases lay outside the gene matches. CDR3 length: 13 residues.

CDR3 nucleotide sequence: TGTGCCAGCAGTTACGGTAGCGATGGCTACACCTTC. This codes for CASSYGSDGYTF. The chain has TRBV6-5 and TRBJ1-2; no clear D. The CDR3 runs 12 residues. V was cut by 2 bases and J by 6 bases, with 7 bases left in between. CDR1 is MNHEY and CDR2 is SVGAGI in the germline V gene.

This clone came up a few times. The same CDR3 arises from other DNA sequences in this sample as well. The rearrangement uses TRBV4-3 and TRBJ2-7; TRBD2 matches 7 bases. Trimming removed 4 bases from V and 4 bases from J; junction bases left unmatched: 10. The CDR3 has 15 amino acids. Germline lookup yields CDR1 LGHNA and CDR2 YSLEER. This chain's CDR3 is CASSLGGGDLYEQYF. The CDR3 DNA reads TGCGCCAGCAGCCTCGGCGGGGGAGACTTGTACGAGCAGTACTTC.

This sequence joins TRBV2 and TRBJ1-2; a weak D match, TRBD1 (5 bases). V was shortened by 8 bases and J by 1 base, with 11 bases between the two germline ends. The CDR3 is 13 amino acids. CDR1 SNHLY and CDR2 FYNNEI come from the germline V gene. The CDR3 spells CASLPTVNYGYTF. In nucleotides, the CDR3 is TGTGCCAGCCTACCGACAGTTAACTATGGCTACACCTTC. Based on the CDR3 plus reference TRBV2 and TRBJ1-2, the full variable domain is EPEVTQTPSHQVTQMGQEVILRCVPISNHLYFYWYRQILGQKVEFLVSFYNNEISEKSEIFDDQFSVERPDGSNFTLKIRSTKLEDSAMYFCASLPTVNYGYTFGSGTRLTVV.

The rearrangement joins TRBV5-4 to TRBJ1-2, with 11 bases fitting TRBD1. This CDR3 is 13 amino acids long. After removal of 9 bases from V and 7 bases from J, the junction contained 8 bases not matched to a gene. Germline V gene lookup returns CDR1 SGHNT and CDR2 YYREEE (reference sequence). CDR3 region: CATAGTGGIGYTF. DNA for the CDR3: TGTGCCACCGCCGGGACAGGGGGTATTGGCTACACCTTC.

The V gene is TRBV6-5, the J gene TRBJ1-2, with TRBD1 matching over 11 bases. The CDR3 has 15 residues. Germline CDR1 is MNHEY and CDR2 is SVGAGI. J was trimmed by 7 bases and V by 0 bases; bases with no gene match: 4. This chain's CDR3 is CASSYSTDRGPGYTF. The CDR3 region has the DNA TGTGCCAGCAGTTACTCGACGGACAGGGGGCCTGGCTACACCTTC.

This clone was detected a few times. The J gene is TRBJ1-4, the V gene TRBV21-1; the DNA was not used to check the table's D call, TRBD1. TRBV21-1 represents a pseudogene. CDR3 length equals 13 residues. The CDR3 DNA reads TGTGCCGGCCGACGGGACAGTAATGAAAAACTGTTTTTT. This sequence encodes CAGRRDSNEKLFF.

In its sample, this clone was seen a few times. The genes are TRBV4-1 and TRBJ2-1; TRBD1 agrees at 9 bases. Germline V gene lookup returns CDR1 MGHRA and CDR2 YSYEKL. The CDR3 has 14 amino acids. V trimming: 4 bases; J trimming: 4 bases; junction bases outside the gene matches: 2. This CDR3 is CASSRTGAYNEQFF. The CDR3 nucleotides read TGCGCCAGCAGCCGGACAGGGGCTTACAATGAGCAGTTCTTC.

This clone has only a few counts. V usage is TRBV4-3 and J usage is TRBJ2-6, with D possibly being TRBD1 (5 bases). Per the germline V gene, CDR1 is LGHNA and CDR2 is YSLEER. V lost 0 bases to trimming and J lost 0 bases, with 9 bases between them. The CDR3 sequence is 17 residues long. CDR3 region: CASSQEGPPSGANVLTF. The CDR3 region has the DNA TGCGCCAGCAGCCAAGAGGGGCCCCCCTCTGGGGCCAACGTCCTGACTTTC.

V and J are TRBV9 and TRBJ2-1; a possible D gene is TRBD1 (6 bases). The germline CDR1 and CDR2 sequences are SGDLS and YYNGEE. The CDR3 has 14 residues. Trimming removed 0 bases at V and 8 bases at J, with 12 bases between. The CDR3 DNA sequence: TGTGCCAGCAGCGTAGATCCAGGGGCCGATGAGCAGTTCTTC. It yields the protein CASSVDPGADEQFF.

This CDR3 reads CAISESLAGGSLPYNEQFF. Written as DNA, the CDR3 is TGTGCCATCAGTGAGTCCCTAGCGGGGGGCTCTCTCCCCTACAATGAGCAGTTCTTC. V is TRBV10-3 and J is TRBJ2-1; 11 bases line up with TRBD2. The junction had 9 bases not matched to a gene; V was cut back by 0 bases and J by 2 bases. Germline values: CDR1 ENHRY, CDR2 SYGVKD. This CDR3 has 19 residues.

The J gene is TRBJ2-3, the V gene TRBV15, with D possibly matching TRBD2 (6 bases). V lost 0 bases and J 6 bases, leaving 16 bases between the germline ends. There are 16 residues in the CDR3. Germline V gene lookup returns CDR1 LNHNV and CDR2 YYDKDF (reference sequence). CDR3 residues: CATSRDRRERGDTQYF. The CDR3 DNA reads as TGTGCCACCAGCAGAGATAGGCGCGAACGGGGGGATACGCAGTATTTT.

The V and J genes are TRBV5-1 and TRBJ2-5; D perhaps matches TRBD2 (6 bases). This CDR3 is 13 amino acids long. V gave up 5 bases and J gave up 3 bases, with 11 bases separating them. From germline, CDR1 is SGHRS and CDR2 YFSETQ. CDR3 residues: CASRTGDEETQYF. CDR3 DNA: TGCGCCAGCAGAACGGGGGATGAAGAGACCCAGTACTTC. The full variable domain, rest sourced from reference TRBV5-1 and TRBJ2-5, is KAGVTQTPRYLIKTRGQQVTLSCSPISGHRSVSWYQQTPGQGLQFLFEYFSETQRNKGNFPGRFSGRQFSNSRSEMNVSTLELGDSALYLCASRTGDEETQYFGPGTRLLVL.

There are a few counts of this clone. The chain uses TRBV4-1 and TRBJ1-2; no firm D call. The CDR3 contains 14 residues. Germline V CDR1 and CDR2: MGHRA, YSYEKL. V lost 0 bases and J lost 8, with 13 bases in between. The CDR3 loop reads CASSQERVLTGYTF. CDR3 bases: TGCGCCAGCAGCCAAGAGAGGGTCCTCACGGGCTACACCTTC.

This clone was seen a handful of times. The CDR3 DNA reads as TGTGCCAGCAGTTCCCCCCGGGGGGGCGAAAGTTCACCCCTCCACTTT. This sequence encodes CASSSPRGGESSPLHF. The chain joins TRBV6-5 to TRBJ1-6; the D gene is possibly TRBD1 (6 bases). CDR3 length equals 16 residues. Germline V gene sequence: CDR1 MNHEY, CDR2 SVGAGI. The V gene lost 4 bases and the J gene lost 9 bases, with 19 bases spanning the gap.

This chain joins TRBV18 and TRBJ1-6, with no clear D. Trimming took off 3 bases at V and 0 bases at J, with 12 bases between the two ends. Germline V lookup: CDR1 KGHSH, CDR2 LQKENI. The length of the CDR3 is 17 residues. For the CDR3, the DNA is TGTGCCAGCTCACCCCTGGGAGTGAGCTCCTATAATTCACCCCTCCACTTT. Translating it yields CASSPLGVSSYNSPLHF.

The chain is built from TRBV6-5 and TRBJ1-1; TRBD1 agrees at 8 bases. The junction had 6 bases not matched to a gene; V was cut back by 2 bases and J by 4 bases. The CDR3 consists of 15 residues. CDR1 and CDR2 from the germline V gene are MNHEY and SVGAGI. DNA of the CDR3: TGTGCCAGCAGTTACCGCTCACAGGGGGGCACTGAAGCTTTCTTT. It yields the protein CASSYRSQGGTEAFF.

The chain couples TRBV19 to TRBJ2-3, with D unclear. Trimming removed 5 bases at V and 0 bases at J, with 12 bases between. The length of the CDR3 is 15 residues. Germline CDR1 is LNHDA and CDR2 is SQIVND (reference sequence). CDR3 DNA: TGTGCCAGTAGTCTTAGTATCTCTAGCACAGATACGCAGTATTTT. Translation: CASSLSISSTDTQYF.

The rearrangement joins TRBV19 to TRBJ1-5, with a tentative D call TRBD1 (6 bases). The V gene lost 5 bases and the J gene lost 3 bases, with 14 bases spanning the gap. The CDR3 totals 15 residues. Germline V gene lookup returns CDR1 LNHDA and CDR2 SQIVND (reference sequence). CDR3 DNA: TGTGCCAGTAGTCTCTTACACAGGGACAATCAGCCCCAGCATTTT. This gives the protein CASSLLHRDNQPQHF.

This clone was observed a few times. V gene TRBV10-3 combines with J gene TRBJ1-5; maybe TRBD1 (5 bases). Trimming stripped 8 bases from V and 3 bases from J, with 14 bases between. This CDR3 has 14 residues. The germline CDR1 and CDR2 sequences are ENHRY and SYGVKD. CDR3 protein: CAIPPGGINQPQHF. CDR3 nucleotides: TGTGCCATCCCCCCTGGGGGGATCAATCAGCCCCAGCATTTT.

The chain carries TRBV9 and TRBJ2-5; 12 bases agree with TRBD2. The CDR3 spans 16 residues. Trimming took 0 bases from V and 2 from J; bases not matched to a gene: 2. Germline-derived CDR1 and CDR2 are SGDLS and YYNGEE. The CDR3 sequence is CASSVGGLAGQETQYF. The CDR3 DNA follows: TGTGCCAGCAGCGTAGGAGGACTAGCGGGGCAAGAGACCCAGTACTTC.

The chain joins TRBV15 to TRBJ1-1; D not certain. Trimming took 2 bases from V and 8 from J, leaving 18 bases between them. Looked up from germline, CDR1 is LNHNV and CDR2 is YYDKDF (reference sequence). The CDR3 sequence is 15 residues long. This CDR3 is CATSRLTGSAREAFF. The DNA for the CDR3 is TGTGCCACCAGCAGACTGACGGGGAGCGCGCGCGAAGCTTTCTTT.

The genes are TRBV5-1 and TRBJ2-1; no clear D gene. The CDR3 has 12 residues. CDR1 and CDR2 (germline): SGHRS, YFSETQ. The V end lost 0 bases, the J end lost 8 bases, and 6 bases lay between the germline ends. As DNA, the CDR3 is TGCGCCAGCAGCTTGGCCGGAGATGAGCAGTTCTTC. Translation gives CASSLAGDEQFF.

This clone has only a few counts. A far larger clone is one base from this, pointing to a likely read error. This chain connects TRBV7-6 to TRBJ2-3; 11 nucleotides align to TRBD2. V gave up 5 bases and J gave up 1 base; unmatched junction bases: 2. The CDR3 has 15 residues. Germline CDR1 is SGHVS and CDR2 is FNYEAQ. This chain's CDR3 is CASSLLAGGTDTQYF. For the CDR3, the DNA is TGTGCCAGCAGCCTACTAGCGGGGGGCACAGATACGCAGTATTTT.